This T cell receptor (beta chain) was found in a study of OX40 agonist ivuxolimab in advanced cancers. At the level of the study: Three dose-escalation patients had partial responses: one with hepatocellular carcinoma and two with cutaneous melanoma.

The CDR3 covers 15 residues. V was clipped by 0 bases and J by 3 bases, with 11 bases between them. CDR1 is LGHNA, CDR2 YSLEER, per germline. The sampling schedule covered blood at baseline, cycle 4 day 1, and cycle 7 day 1. Profiling relied on immunoSEQ multiplex PCR, and the TCRdb table lists in-frame clones only, not all of them. The table lists around 66,000 clones, 84% of them singletons. The TCR was taken from an adult with an advanced solid tumor such as melanoma, head and neck, liver or kidney cancer. The sample in question was CD4+ or CD8+ T cells sorted from blood, obtained in a trial of the OX40 agonist ivuxolimab. The rearrangement joins TRBV4-3 to TRBJ1-2; D uncertain. This CDR3 reads CASSQDVDGDYGYTF. The CDR3 bases are TGCGCCAGCAGCCAAGATGTCGACGGGGACTATGGCTACACCTTC.